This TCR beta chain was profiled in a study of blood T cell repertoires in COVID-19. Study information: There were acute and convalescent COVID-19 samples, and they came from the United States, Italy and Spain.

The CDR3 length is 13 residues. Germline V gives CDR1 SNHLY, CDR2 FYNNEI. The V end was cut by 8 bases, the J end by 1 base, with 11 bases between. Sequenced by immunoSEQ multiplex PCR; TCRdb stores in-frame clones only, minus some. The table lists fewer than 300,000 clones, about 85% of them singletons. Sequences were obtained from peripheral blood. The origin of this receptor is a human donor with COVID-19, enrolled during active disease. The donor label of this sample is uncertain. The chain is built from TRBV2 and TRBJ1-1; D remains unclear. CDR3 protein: CASAGSPNTEAFF. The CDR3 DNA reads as TGTGCCAGCGCCGGGTCACCGAACACTGAAGCTTTCTTT.